The present T cell receptor (beta chain) was sequenced within a study of T cell repertoires in cytomegalovirus infection. Study-level information: From public TCR beta signatures came an indication of both CMV infection and matching HLA type. Study conclusions and caveats: Carriage of CMV together with the relevant HLA was identifiable through cumulative public TCR beta family frequency. HLA-C-restricted CMV-specific TCR beta clonotypes prevailed in the ex vivo response.

This clonotype was found a few times. Its antigen is still unknown. CDR1 and CDR2 (germline): MGHDK, SYGVNS. The ends lost 4 bases at V and 7 bases at J; junction bases unmatched: 7. This CDR3 contains 14 residues. TCRdb re-called the reads with MiXCR, one entry per CDR3 protein. Of over 300,000 distinct CDR3 sequences in the sample, more than 9% were seen once. Source material: PBMCs. The rearrangement joins TRBV25-1 to TRBJ2-1; 7 bases align to TRBD2. The receptor was isolated from a human donor in good health (CMV status not recorded). Some clones in this sample may be carry-over from other donors' samples. The DNA for the CDR3 is TGTGCCAGCAGTGGAGCGGGGCTCGGGAATGAGCAGTTCTTC. It is translated as CASSGAGLGNEQFF. The whole variable domain, filled in from reference TRBV25-1 and TRBJ2-1, reads EADIYQTPRYLVIGTGKKITLECSQTMGHDKMYWYQQDPGMELHLIHYSYGVNSTEKGDLSSESTVSRIRTEHFPLTLESARPSHTSQYLCASSGAGLGNEQFFGPGTRLTVL.